These T cell receptor beta chains were read from a single sample in a study of T cell repertoires in cytomegalovirus infection. In TCRdb, the reads were re-called with MiXCR into one record per CDR3 protein. The data contain hundreds of thousands of distinct CDR3 sequences, around a third of them singletons. Their antigen targets remain unknown. This specimen was cultured CD8+ T cells from PBMCs, taken from culture after CMV antigen stimulation. These receptors originate from a human donor in good health (CMV status not recorded). Some clones in this sample may be carry-over from other donors' samples. Both conserved end residues are trimmed from each CDR3. A D gene is named only where the DNA matches it firmly. Where a row states a size, it is once, few, many or the class of an expanded clone; other rows omit it.

v_call,d_call,clone_size,j_call,cdr3_aa
TRBV12-3/TRBV12-4,NA,NA,TRBJ2-5,ASRQGVSETQY
TRBV20-1,TRBD2,few,TRBJ2-3,SARDILAGGTQY
TRBV20-1,NA,NA,TRBJ1-2,SASYIGNYGYT
TRBV6-1,NA,few,TRBJ2-7,ATARGSDLSYEQY
TRBV6-2/TRBV6-3,NA,few,TRBJ2-2,ASSYRQAHTGELF
TRBV12-5,NA,once,TRBJ2-5,ASGLQGQETQY
TRBV6-2/TRBV6-3,NA,NA,TRBJ1-1,ASSYSLAGERWKNTEAF
TRBV12-3/TRBV12-4,NA,NA,TRBJ2-7,ASGCRGTTYEQY
TRBV27,NA,NA,TRBJ2-5,ASSFAAGDRQETQY
TRBV14,NA,NA,TRBJ1-1,ASSQFGGTEAF
TRBV4-1,NA,NA,TRBJ1-5,ASSQEGQPYSNQPQH
TRBV25-1,NA,NA,TRBJ1-4,ASSEYFENEKLF
TRBV4-2,NA,few,TRBJ2-4,ASSQEQGLQNIQY
TRBV7-6,NA,few,TRBJ2-1,ASSLAAPPTYNEQF
TRBV6-5,NA,few,TRBJ1-2,ASSYSAGDYTNYGYT
TRBV7-9,TRBD2,few,TRBJ2-3,ASSLAVRSGGSPGSTDTQY
TRBV28,NA,NA,TRBJ1-5,ASSGLPSYQPQH
TRBV7-8,NA,once,TRBJ2-1,ASSLPGRRDNEQF
TRBV10-3,TRBD2,NA,TRBJ2-3,ATLAGASTDTQY
TRBV24-1,TRBD1,few,TRBJ2-1,ATSDLPPTGSDEQF
TRBV9,TRBD2,NA,TRBJ2-2,ASSGPRVAGGATNTGELF
TRBV7-6,TRBD1,few,TRBJ1-4,ASSLDSRGRDEKLF
TRBV7-6,NA,NA,TRBJ1-1,ASSLRGREAF
TRBV6-5,TRBD1,NA,TRBJ2-1,ASSTDRASYNEQF
TRBV7-9,NA,NA,TRBJ2-7,ASSSTGYNYEQY
TRBV5-1,NA,few,TRBJ1-1,ACSQVQNRGAEAF
TRBV24-1,TRBD2,few,TRBJ2-2,ATSDFRGGEAHTGELF
TRBV27,TRBD1,NA,TRBJ1-6,ASSPAPPGGNSPLH
TRBV7-9,TRBD1,NA,TRBJ2-7,ASSHPGQGREQY
TRBV11-2,TRBD2,few,TRBJ2-1,ASSFGTTYNEQF
TRBV4-3,NA,few,TRBJ2-2,ASSLGLTTGELF
TRBV27,NA,NA,TRBJ1-2,ASSRGAIYGYT
TRBV5-5,NA,NA,TRBJ1-1,ASMSIGVEAF
TRBV10-3,NA,NA,TRBJ2-6,AIRARGGSGANVLT
TRBV11-2,NA,few,TRBJ2-6,ASSFGGAANSGANVLT
TRBV10-3,TRBD2,NA,TRBJ2-7,AIGGWRGGYEQY
TRBV7-2,TRBD1,few,TRBJ1-1,ASSSPGQGAAMNTEAF
TRBV20-1,NA,NA,TRBJ2-7,SASQGGFREQY
TRBV6-6,TRBD1,NA,TRBJ2-3,ASTTGTAQGTQY
TRBV11-2,NA,few,TRBJ1-5,ASSLRRGLRPQH
TRBV27,NA,few,TRBJ1-5,ASSPSLDTGHQPQH
TRBV24-1,TRBD1,few,TRBJ1-5,ATSGQGAAYSPGQPQH
TRBV6-5,NA,NA,TRBJ2-3,ASSYLQADTLY
TRBV7-9,NA,NA,TRBJ2-5,ASSPVSGRGRETQY
TRBV19,NA,few,TRBJ1-6,ASSARRAWSSYNSPLH
TRBV27,NA,NA,TRBJ1-5,ASSLSGWSNQPQH
TRBV18,NA,NA,TRBJ2-7,ASSPDTKRDMTIYEQY
TRBV10-3,TRBD1,few,TRBJ1-2,AIRWGQGTNYGYT
TRBV28,TRBD1,few,TRBJ2-5,ASRGDSEETQY
TRBV2,TRBD1,few,TRBJ1-3,ASSPRDRAEGIFYGNTIY
TRBV6-1,TRBD1,NA,TRBJ1-5,ASSDPGQGANQSQH
TRBV4-3,NA,NA,TRBJ1-2,ASSQELYAEKVKRGYT
TRBV6-5,NA,once,TRBJ1-1,ASSYLVDTEAF
TRBV4-1,NA,few,TRBJ2-6,ASSPDTQLFSGANVLT
TRBV28,NA,NA,TRBJ2-3,ASSTPGPTDTQY
TRBV12-3/TRBV12-4,TRBD2,NA,TRBJ2-3,ASTPRVSGGASDTQY
TRBV7-6,TRBD1,many,TRBJ1-1,ASSLSQGANTEAF